This T cell receptor beta chain was captured in a study of blood T cell repertoires in COVID-19. Study summary: The analysed material was cDNA or gDNA that came from T cells, B-cell-depleted T cells, or PBMCs.

This CDR3 comprises 15 residues. The germline V gene has CDR1 MDHEN and CDR2 SYDVKM. J lost 1 base, V lost 3 bases, and 4 bases had no gene match. Authors' analysis steps: Estimation of nucleated cell counts was performed using reference gene primer amplification. Sequencing was performed with immunoSEQ multiplex PCR; in TCRdb, only in-frame clones are kept and a portion is missing. For V, J and clone size, that table is used; D and trimming come from the DNA. Here the sample spans around 230,000 clones, 75% to 90% being singletons. The chain carries TRBV28 and TRBJ1-2, with 8 bases matching TRBD1. The sample taken for sequencing was peripheral blood. The receptor was derived from a man aged 25-45 years who had recovered from COVID-19. In DNA form, the CDR3 reads TGTGCCAGCAGTTTGGTCAGGGGGCTTAACTATGGCTACACCTTC. Translation gives CASSLVRGLNYGYTF.